Shown below are 8 T cell receptor beta chains from a single sample sequenced in a study of blood T cell repertoires in COVID-19. Here immunoSEQ multiplex PCR was the method, and the copy in TCRdb shows in-frame clones only, minus some. The data contain 200,000 to 250,000 clones, more than 65% of them seen just once; the ten biggest clones take up about 3.9%. The sample comprised peripheral blood. The receptors stem from a woman of 80 years or more with acute or convalescent COVID-19.

This sequence joins TRBV19 and TRBJ2-6; 9 bases are a match to TRBD1. Germline V gene data show CDR1 as LNHDA and CDR2 as SQIVND (reference sequence). The CDR3 extends over 17 amino acids. With 0 bases clipped from V and 4 bases from J, the junction kept 4 bases outside the gene matches. In DNA form, the CDR3 reads TGTGCCAGTAGTATAGATGGGACAGGGCGCGGGGCCAACGTCCTGACTTTC. Translating gives CASSIDGTGRGANVLTF.

J is TRBJ1-2 and V is TRBV28; the match to TRBD1 covers 7 bases. This CDR3 comprises 13 residues. The V segment lost 2 bases and the J segment 6 bases; nucleotides outside the gene matches: 3. Per the germline V gene, CDR1 is MDHEN and CDR2 is SYDVKM. The CDR3 sequence is CASSLVTGNGYTF. CDR3 sequence (DNA): TGTGCCAGCAGTTTAGTGACAGGGAATGGCTACACCTTC.

V usage is TRBV7-3 and J usage is TRBJ1-4, with TRBD1 matching 9 bases. The J segment lost 8 bases and the V segment lost 6 bases, leaving 10 bases of the junction unmatched. Per germline, CDR1 SGHTA and CDR2 FQGTGA. CDR3 length: 15 amino acids. The CDR3 DNA reads as TGTGCCAGCAGGTTCACCGGACAGGGGACAGAAAAACTGTTTTTT. This codes for CASRFTGQGTEKLFF.

With regard to this clone: Relative to the germline gene, one junction end is altered; a read error may explain this. The chain employs TRBV28 and TRBJ1-1; 7 bases are shared with TRBD1. The CDR3 spans 15 residues. In germline, CDR1 is MDHEN, CDR2 SYDVKM. The CDR3 coding sequence is TGTGCCAGCACTTTAGGGACAGCGCCGAACACTGAAGCTTTCTTT. Translated, it gives CASTLGTAPNTEAFF.

The chain couples TRBV11-3 to TRBJ1-1, with a possible D match to TRBD1 (5 bases). The CDR3 runs to 12 residues. Germline CDR1 SGHNT, CDR2 YENEEA. V was clipped by 10 bases and J by 1 base, with 10 bases between them. CDR3 residues: CATHGQNTEAFF. The CDR3 nucleotides are TGTGCCACCCATGGACAGAACACTGAAGCTTTCTTT.

This clone was recorded a few times. This rearrangement joins TRBV6-5 to TRBJ1-1; 11 bases match TRBD1. This CDR3 has 14 residues. In germline, CDR1 is MNHEY, CDR2 SVGAGI. J gave up 6 bases and V 5 bases, and 5 bases lay outside the gene matches. Here the CDR3 DNA reads TGTGCCAGCAGTCAGGACAGGGGGCTGTCTGAAGCTTTCTTT. Amino acid sequence: CASSQDRGLSEAFF.

The chain employs TRBV4-1 and TRBJ1-5; 12 bases are shared with TRBD1. V lost 3 bases, J lost 5 bases, and 8 bases stayed unmatched. In germline, CDR1 is MGHRA, CDR2 YSYEKL. This CDR3 comprises 17 residues. The CDR3 DNA follows: TGCGCCAGCAGCCAGGAATCCGGGACAGGGGGCTATCAGCCCCAGCATTTT. Protein: CASSQESGTGGYQPQHF.

The chain's CDR3 is CASSSVNYGYTF. In DNA, the CDR3 is TGTGCCAGCAGTTCTGTCAACTATGGCTACACCTTC. The rearrangement uses TRBV12-3 or TRBV12-4 and TRBJ1-2; D ambiguous. This CDR3 has 12 amino acids. V lost 4 bases and J 2 bases, leaving 5 bases between the germline ends.